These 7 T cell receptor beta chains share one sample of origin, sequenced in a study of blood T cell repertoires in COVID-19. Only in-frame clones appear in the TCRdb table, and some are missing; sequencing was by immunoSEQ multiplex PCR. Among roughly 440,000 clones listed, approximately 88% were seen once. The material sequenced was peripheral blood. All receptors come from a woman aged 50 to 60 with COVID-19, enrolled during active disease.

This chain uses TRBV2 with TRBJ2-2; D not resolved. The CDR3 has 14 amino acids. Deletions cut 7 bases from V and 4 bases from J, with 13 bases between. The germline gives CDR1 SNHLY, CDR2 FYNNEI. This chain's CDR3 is CASTSMQSTGELFF. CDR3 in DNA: TGTGCCAGCACCTCGATGCAGTCCACCGGGGAGCTGTTTTTT.

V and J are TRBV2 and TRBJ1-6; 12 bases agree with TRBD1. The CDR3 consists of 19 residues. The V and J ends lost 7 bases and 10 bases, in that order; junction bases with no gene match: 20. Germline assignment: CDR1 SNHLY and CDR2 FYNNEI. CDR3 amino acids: CASTEGGQGARAMVSPLHF. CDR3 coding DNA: TGTGCCAGCACCGAGGGGGGACAGGGGGCGCGGGCGATGGTCTCACCCCTCCACTTT.

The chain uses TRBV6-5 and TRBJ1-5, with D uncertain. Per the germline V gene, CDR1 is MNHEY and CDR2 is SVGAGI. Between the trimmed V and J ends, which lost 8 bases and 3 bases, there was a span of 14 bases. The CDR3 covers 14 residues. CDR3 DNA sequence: TGTGCCAGCGCCCCCCAGGCGTTCAATCAGCCCCAGCATTTT. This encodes CASAPQAFNQPQHF.

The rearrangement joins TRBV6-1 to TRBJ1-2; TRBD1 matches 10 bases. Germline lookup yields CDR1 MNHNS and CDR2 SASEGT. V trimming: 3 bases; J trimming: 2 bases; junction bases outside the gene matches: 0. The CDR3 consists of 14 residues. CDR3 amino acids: CASSEGQGNYGYTF. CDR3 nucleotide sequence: TGTGCCAGCAGTGAGGGACAGGGGAACTATGGCTACACCTTC.

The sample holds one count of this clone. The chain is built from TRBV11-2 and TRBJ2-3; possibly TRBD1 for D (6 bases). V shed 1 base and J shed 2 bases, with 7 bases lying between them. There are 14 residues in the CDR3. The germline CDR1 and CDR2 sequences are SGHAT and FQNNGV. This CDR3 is CASSLGTATDTQYF. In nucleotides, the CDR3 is TGTGCCAGCAGCTTAGGGACAGCCACAGATACGCAGTATTTT.

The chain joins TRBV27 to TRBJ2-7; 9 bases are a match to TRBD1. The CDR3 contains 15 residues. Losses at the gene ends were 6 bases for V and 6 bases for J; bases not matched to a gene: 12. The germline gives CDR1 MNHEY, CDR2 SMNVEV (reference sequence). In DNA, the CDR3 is TGTGCCAGCAGAGGGATACAGGGGGCTTTCTCCGAGCAGTACTTC. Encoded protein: CASRGIQGAFSEQYF.

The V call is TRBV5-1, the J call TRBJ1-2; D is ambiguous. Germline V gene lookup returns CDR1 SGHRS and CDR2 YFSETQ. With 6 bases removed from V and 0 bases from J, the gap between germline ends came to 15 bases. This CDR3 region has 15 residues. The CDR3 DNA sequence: TGCGCCAGCAACCCGGTCGCAGGCACTAACTATGGCTACACCTTC. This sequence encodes CASNPVAGTNYGYTF.